This TCR beta chain was obtained from a study of T cell responses to AZD1222 COVID-19 vaccine. Notes on this clone: No antigen is known for it.

Overall study findings and caveats: Scientists sampled the repertoires only once the peak T cell response had passed. Of spike-specific TCRs, nearly half reportedly target regions left unmutated in variants. Clonal diversity may have been underestimated, and the donors were mostly white British, with more females than males. Only a handful of people who got AZD1222 tested seropositive at baseline.

Clones were read by immunoSEQ multiplex PCR, and TCRdb kept only the in-frame ones, dropping some. This sample carries some 170,000 clones, approximately 94% of them seen once, and the ten largest clones take approximately 2.5%. There are 12 residues in the CDR3. V dropped 3 bases and J dropped 8; count of bases not matched to a gene: 3. Germline CDR1 reads LNHDA; CDR2 reads SQIVND (reference sequence). This clonotype originated in an adult in good health. Sequenced material: peripheral blood, taken on day 0 of AZD1222 vaccination. The chain carries TRBV19 and TRBJ1-1, with 7 nucleotides matching TRBD1. In DNA, the CDR3 is TGTGCCAGTAGTATGGGACAGACAGAAGCTTTCTTT. It encodes CASSMGQTEAFF.